Listed below are T cell receptor beta chains from one sample, sequenced in a study of CD8 T cells in ankylosing spondylitis. Using its own MiXCR run on the 5' RACE reads, TCRdb lists one record per CDR3 protein. The sample consists of about 90,000 distinct CDR3 sequences, roughly 9% of them appearing once. The sample comprised blood, either unsorted or a sorted T cell fraction (not recorded which). The receptor source for this set is a male donor with ankylosing spondylitis. The CDR3 runs from the conserved cysteine through the conserved F or W. The D gene is left open where the match is weak. Clone size is shown for a subset of rows, as once, few, many or a class of expanded clone.

V	length	D	J	size	DNA	CDR3
TRBV4-2	16	NA	TRBJ1-1	NA	TGTGCCAGCAGCCAACCACCTAAGAAAATTCACACTGAAGCTTTCTTT	CASSQPPKKIHTEAFF
TRBV13	18	TRBD2	TRBJ2-1	many	TGTGCCAGCAGCCCGGGACTAGCGGGAGGGCCCTCCTACAATGAGCAGTTCTTC	CASSPGLAGGPSYNEQFF
TRBV20-1	16	TRBD1	TRBJ1-6	many	TGCAGTGCTAGAGAGGGACAGGGATGGGTTGATTCACCCCTCCACTTT	CSAREGQGWVDSPLHF
TRBV4-2	20	TRBD2	TRBJ2-3	NA	TGTGCCAGCAGCCAAAATGTGGGTTGGGGACTAGCGATGGCCCAAGATACGCAGTATTTT	CASSQNVGWGLAMAQDTQYF
TRBV10-3	16	TRBD2	TRBJ2-2	few	TGTGCCGCATTAGAGGGGACTAGCACCCCGACCGGGGAGCTGTTTTTT	CAALEGTSTPTGELFF
TRBV12-3/TRBV12-4	14	NA	TRBJ2-1	few	TGTGCCAGCAGTCGCACAGGAGCCTACAATGAGCAGTTCTTC	CASSRTGAYNEQFF
TRBV12-3/TRBV12-4	14	NA	TRBJ1-2	few	TGTGCCAGCAGTTTCCCCCCCGGAACCGATGGCTACACCTTC	CASSFPPGTDGYTF
TRBV30	17	TRBD2	TRBJ2-1	NA	TGTGCCTGGAAGCGACTAGCGGGAGTTGTCGGATACAATGAGCAGTTCTTC	CAWKRLAGVVGYNEQFF
TRBV12-3/TRBV12-4	13	NA	TRBJ1-2	NA	TGTGCCAGCAGTGCCGGGACCGGAGATGGCTACACCTTC	CASSAGTGDGYTF
TRBV10-2	14	NA	TRBJ1-1	NA	TGCGCCAGCAGTGAATACGGCCTGGTAACTGAAGCTTTCTTT	CASSEYGLVTEAFF
TRBV27	18	TRBD2	TRBJ2-1	NA	TGTGCCAGCAGTTTAACGAAGGGACTAGCACGCTCCTACAATGAGCAGTTCTTC	CASSLTKGLARSYNEQFF
TRBV15	16	TRBD2	TRBJ2-1	few	TGTGCCACCAGCAGAGATGTGGCTAGCGGGGAGAATGAGCAGTTCTTC	CATSRDVASGENEQFF
TRBV7-9	17	TRBD2	TRBJ2-1	few	TGTGCCAGCAGCCAACTAGCGGGAGGGCCGGGCTACAATGAGCAGTTCTTC	CASSQLAGGPGYNEQFF
TRBV15	14	TRBD2	TRBJ2-7	NA	TGTGCCACCAGCAAACCGGGACTAGGACCCGAGCAGTACTTC	CATSKPGLGPEQYF
TRBV10-2	11	NA	TRBJ2-2	many	TGCGCCAGCCGCGAGAACGGGGAGCTGTTTTTT	CASRENGELFF
TRBV5-1	11	NA	TRBJ1-1	few	TGCGCCAGCAGTATTAACACTGAAGCTTTCTTT	CASSINTEAFF
TRBV12-3/TRBV12-4	13	TRBD2	TRBJ2-7	few	TGTGCCAGCAGTCCAGGACTAGCGGGGGAGCAGTACTTC	CASSPGLAGEQYF
TRBV20-1	13	NA	TRBJ1-1	few	TGCAGTGCTAGAGATAAACAGAACACTGAAGCTTTCTTT	CSARDKQNTEAFF
TRBV7-6	16	NA	TRBJ2-1	NA	TGTGCCAGCAGCTGGGACTTACCCAGCTCCTACAATGAGCAGTTCTTC	CASSWDLPSSYNEQFF
TRBV29-1	15	NA	TRBJ1-1	few	TGCAGCGGTGCAAGGCCCGGGACAATGAACACTGAAGCTTTCTTT	CSGARPGTMNTEAFF
TRBV24-1	14	NA	TRBJ2-1	NA	TGTGCCACCAGTGATTTGACGGGAGTCAATGAGCAGTTCTTC	CATSDLTGVNEQFF
TRBV6-5	17	TRBD2	TRBJ2-5	NA	TGTGCCAGCAGTTACGGCCGGGGGGGACTAGCGATGGAGACCCAGTACTTC	CASSYGRGGLAMETQYF
TRBV5-4	15	TRBD2	TRBJ2-1	NA	TGTGCCAGCAGTCTCGGACTAGCGCTATACAATGAGCAGTTCTTC	CASSLGLALYNEQFF
TRBV7-6	15	NA	TRBJ1-3	few	TGTGCCAGCAGCTTATCGGGTATTCGGGGAAACACCATATATTTT	CASSLSGIRGNTIYF
TRBV10-2	14	TRBD1	TRBJ1-4	many	TGCGCCAGCAGTGCGACAGGGCATAATGAAAAACTGTTTTTT	CASSATGHNEKLFF
TRBV10-3	13	NA	TRBJ1-4	many	TGTGCCATCAGTGACCCCCCCAATGAAAAACTGTTTTTT	CAISDPPNEKLFF
TRBV2	16	TRBD1	TRBJ1-4	many	TGTGCCAGCAGTGAGTCAATGGGACAGCCTAATGAAAAACTGTTTTTT	CASSESMGQPNEKLFF
TRBV6-1	14	NA	TRBJ1-6	NA	TGTGCCAGCAGCCTCGGGCAGTTTGAATCACCCCTCCACTTT	CASSLGQFESPLHF
TRBV28	16	TRBD2	TRBJ2-3	many	TGTGCCAGCACCCTGGGACTAGCAGACCACACAGATACGCAGTATTTT	CASTLGLADHTDTQYF
TRBV24-1	11	TRBD1	TRBJ2-1	few	TGTGCCACCACCAGGGGGAATGAGCAGTTCTTC	CATTRGNEQFF
TRBV11-2	14	TRBD1	TRBJ2-3	NA	TGTGCCAGCACCTTGACAGGGGTTGGAGATACGCAGTATTTT	CASTLTGVGDTQYF
TRBV25-1	20	TRBD1	TRBJ2-1	NA	TGTGCCAGCAGTACCCTCCGGGACAGGGGGTCGGGGAGACGCTACAATGAGCAGTTCTTC	CASSTLRDRGSGRRYNEQFF
TRBV4-1	16	NA	TRBJ1-2	many	TGCGCCAGCAGCCCCGAACGGGCGCTCGTTCTTGATGGCTACACCTTC	CASSPERALVLDGYTF
TRBV24-1	12	NA	TRBJ2-1	many	TGTGCCACCAGTGATTTAGGGCGAGAGCAGTTCTTC	CATSDLGREQFF
TRBV27	16	NA	TRBJ2-1	NA	TGTGCCAGCAGTTTATCCCCGTACTCTGTGAGGAATGAGCAGTTCTTC	CASSLSPYSVRNEQFF
TRBV27	14	NA	TRBJ2-1	few	TGTGCCAGCAGCATCCGGGGGCTCTACAATGAGCAGTTCTTC	CASSIRGLYNEQFF
TRBV25-1	15	NA	TRBJ1-1	NA	TGTGCCAGCAGTGCGCTATACGGGGGGAACACTGAAGCTTTCTTT	CASSALYGGNTEAFF
TRBV27	13	NA	TRBJ2-1	few	TGTGCCAGCAGTTTTAGTAGGTACAATGAGCAGTTCTTC	CASSFSRYNEQFF
TRBV12-3/TRBV12-4	14	TRBD1	TRBJ2-7	NA	TGTGCCAGCAGCTCCGGGACAGTCGACTACGAGCAGTACTTC	CASSSGTVDYEQYF
TRBV7-9	15	NA	TRBJ1-1	NA	TGTGCCAGCAGCTTAATCCAGGGAATGAACACTGAAGCTTTCTTT	CASSLIQGMNTEAFF
TRBV20-1	12	NA	TRBJ2-1	many	TGCAGTGCTAGTGGGCTAGCGAGAGAGCAGTTCTTC	CSASGLAREQFF
TRBV18	15	NA	TRBJ1-5	few	TGTGCCAGCTCACCAGTGGCAGTCCTCAATCAGCCCCAGCATTTT	CASSPVAVLNQPQHF
TRBV11-3	15	TRBD2	TRBJ2-1	few	TGTGCCAGCAGCCCCCATAGCGGGAGGGCCGGTGAGCAGTTCTTC	CASSPHSGRAGEQFF
TRBV7-9	15	NA	TRBJ2-7	few	TGTGCCAGCAGCTTAGCGCCGGGGACGGGGTACGAGCAGTACTTC	CASSLAPGTGYEQYF
TRBV29-1	13	NA	TRBJ2-5	few	TGCAGCGTTATGGGGAGGTCTGGGGAGACCCAGTACTTC	CSVMGRSGETQYF
TRBV4-1	17	TRBD2	TRBJ2-1	many	TGCGCCAGCAGCCAACCCTTGTGGACTAGCGGTTACAATGAGCAGTTCTTC	CASSQPLWTSGYNEQFF